This T cell receptor (beta chain) originates from a study of T cell responses to AZD1222 COVID-19 vaccine. Study conclusions and caveats: Donor demographics were predominantly white British with a female majority; clonal diversity may be underestimated. Regions left unmutated in variants are reportedly the target of nearly half of spike-specific TCRs. None of the repertoires were sampled until the peak T cell response had passed.

Samples with a second dose at about 4 or about 12 weeks were pooled together. Here immunoSEQ multiplex PCR was the method, and the copy in TCRdb shows in-frame clones only, minus some. Found here are 120,000 to 150,000 clones, roughly 89% of them singletons; the top ten hold under 2%. The germline CDR1 and CDR2 sequences are GTSNPN and SVGIG (reference sequence). V lost 4 bases and J lost 0, with 13 bases in between. The length of the CDR3 is 15 residues. Points on this clone: Antigen specificity is unknown.

This chain joins TRBV30 and TRBJ1-3; maybe TRBD1 (5 bases). The sequenced sample was peripheral blood, obtained 28 days after the second AZD1222 dose. The TCR originated in an adult who received the AZD1222 COVID-19 vaccine. CDR3 DNA sequence: TGTGCCTGGACCGGGACCCTCTTCTCTGGAAACACCATATATTTT. Translating gives CAWTGTLFSGNTIYF.